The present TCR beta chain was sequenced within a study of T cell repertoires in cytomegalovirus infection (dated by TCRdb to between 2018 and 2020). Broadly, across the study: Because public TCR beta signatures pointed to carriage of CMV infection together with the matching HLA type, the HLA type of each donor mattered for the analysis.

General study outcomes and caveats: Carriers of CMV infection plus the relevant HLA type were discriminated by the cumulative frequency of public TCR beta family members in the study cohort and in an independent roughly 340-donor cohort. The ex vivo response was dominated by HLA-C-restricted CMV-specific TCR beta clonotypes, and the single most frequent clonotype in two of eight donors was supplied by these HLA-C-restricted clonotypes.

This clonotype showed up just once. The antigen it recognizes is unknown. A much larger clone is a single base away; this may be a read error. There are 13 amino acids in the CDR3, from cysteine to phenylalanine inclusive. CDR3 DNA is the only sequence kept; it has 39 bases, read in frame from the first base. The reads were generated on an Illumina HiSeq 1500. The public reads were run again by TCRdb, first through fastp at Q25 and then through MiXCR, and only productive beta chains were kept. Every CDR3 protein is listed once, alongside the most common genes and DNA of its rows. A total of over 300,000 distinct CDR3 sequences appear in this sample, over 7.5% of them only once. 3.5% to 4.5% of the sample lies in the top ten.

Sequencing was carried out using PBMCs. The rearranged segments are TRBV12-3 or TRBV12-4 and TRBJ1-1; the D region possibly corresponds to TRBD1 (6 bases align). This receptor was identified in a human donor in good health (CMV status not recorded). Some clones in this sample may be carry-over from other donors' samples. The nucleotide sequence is TGTGCCAGCAGTCGACAGGCGAACTCTGAAGCTTTCTTT. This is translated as CASSRQANSEAFF.